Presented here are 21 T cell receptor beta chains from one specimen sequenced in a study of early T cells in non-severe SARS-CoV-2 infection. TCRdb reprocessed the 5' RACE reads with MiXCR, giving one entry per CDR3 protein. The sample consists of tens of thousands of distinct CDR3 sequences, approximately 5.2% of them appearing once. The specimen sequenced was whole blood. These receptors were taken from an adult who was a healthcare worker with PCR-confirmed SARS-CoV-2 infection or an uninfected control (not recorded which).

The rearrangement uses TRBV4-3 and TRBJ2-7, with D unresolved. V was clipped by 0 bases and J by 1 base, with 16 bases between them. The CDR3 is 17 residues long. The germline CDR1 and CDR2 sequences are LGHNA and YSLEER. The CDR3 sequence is CASSQEFAWGTSYEQYF. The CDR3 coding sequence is TGCGCCAGCAGCCAAGAATTTGCCTGGGGAACTTCCTACGAGCAGTACTTC.

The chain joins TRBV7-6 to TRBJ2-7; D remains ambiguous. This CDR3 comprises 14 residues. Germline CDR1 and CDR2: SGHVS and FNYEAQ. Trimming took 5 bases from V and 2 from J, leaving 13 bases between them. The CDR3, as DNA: TGTGCCAGCAGCAAAAGGACGGAGCCCTACGAGCAGTACTTC. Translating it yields CASSKRTEPYEQYF.

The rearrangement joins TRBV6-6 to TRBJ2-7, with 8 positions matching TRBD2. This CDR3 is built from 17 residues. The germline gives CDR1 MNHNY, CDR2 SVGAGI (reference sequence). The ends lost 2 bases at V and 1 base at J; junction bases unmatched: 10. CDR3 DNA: TGTGCCAGCAGTTACGGGGTAACTAGCGGAAAATCCTACGAGCAGTACTTC. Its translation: CASSYGVTSGKSYEQYF.

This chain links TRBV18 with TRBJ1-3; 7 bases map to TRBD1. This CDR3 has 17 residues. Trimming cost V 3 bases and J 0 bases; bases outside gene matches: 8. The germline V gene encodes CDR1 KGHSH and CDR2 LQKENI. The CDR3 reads CASSPTGGQNSGNTIYF. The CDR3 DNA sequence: TGTGCCAGCTCACCTACGGGGGGACAGAACTCTGGAAACACCATATATTTT.

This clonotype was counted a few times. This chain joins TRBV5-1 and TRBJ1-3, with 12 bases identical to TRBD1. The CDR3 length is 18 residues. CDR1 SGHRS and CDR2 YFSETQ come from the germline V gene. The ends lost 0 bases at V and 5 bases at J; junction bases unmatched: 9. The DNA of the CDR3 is TGCGCCAGCAGCTTGGAGTACTTGGGACAGGGGGCCAGAAACACCATATATTTT. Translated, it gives CASSLEYLGQGARNTIYF.

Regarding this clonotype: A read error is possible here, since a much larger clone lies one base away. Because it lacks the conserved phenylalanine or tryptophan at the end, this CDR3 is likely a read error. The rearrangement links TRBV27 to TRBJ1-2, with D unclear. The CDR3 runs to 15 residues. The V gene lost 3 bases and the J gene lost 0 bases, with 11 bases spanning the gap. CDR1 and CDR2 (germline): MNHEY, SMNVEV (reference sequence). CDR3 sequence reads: CASSLAGEANYGYTY. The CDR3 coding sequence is TGTGCCAGCAGTTTGGCCGGTGAAGCTAACTATGGCTACACCTAC.

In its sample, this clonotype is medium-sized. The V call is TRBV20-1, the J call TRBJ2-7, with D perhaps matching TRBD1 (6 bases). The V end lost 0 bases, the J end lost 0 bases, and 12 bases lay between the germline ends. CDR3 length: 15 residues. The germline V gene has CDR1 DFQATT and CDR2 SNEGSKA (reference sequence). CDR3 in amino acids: CSARDWDTLSYEQYF. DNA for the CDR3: TGCAGTGCTAGAGATTGGGACACCCTCTCCTACGAGCAGTACTTC.

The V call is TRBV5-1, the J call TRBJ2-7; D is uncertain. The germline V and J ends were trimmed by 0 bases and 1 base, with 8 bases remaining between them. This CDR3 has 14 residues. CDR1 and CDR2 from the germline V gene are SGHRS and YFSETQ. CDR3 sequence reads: CASSLAPASYEQYF. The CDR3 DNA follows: TGCGCCAGCAGCTTGGCTCCGGCATCCTACGAGCAGTACTTC.

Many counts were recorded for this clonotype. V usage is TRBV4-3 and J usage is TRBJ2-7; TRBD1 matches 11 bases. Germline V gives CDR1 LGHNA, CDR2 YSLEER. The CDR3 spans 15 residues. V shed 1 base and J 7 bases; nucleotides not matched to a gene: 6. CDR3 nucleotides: TGCGCCAGCAGCCAAGGTGGGACAGGGGGTCAAGAGCAGTACTTC. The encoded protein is CASSQGGTGGQEQYF.

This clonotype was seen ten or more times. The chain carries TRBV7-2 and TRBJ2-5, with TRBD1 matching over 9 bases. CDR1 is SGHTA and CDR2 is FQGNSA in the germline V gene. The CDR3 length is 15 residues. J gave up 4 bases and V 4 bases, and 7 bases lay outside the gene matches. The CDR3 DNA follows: TGTGCCAGCAGCTCATCGGGACAGGGTGGAGAGACCCAGTACTTC. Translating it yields CASSSSGQGGETQYF.

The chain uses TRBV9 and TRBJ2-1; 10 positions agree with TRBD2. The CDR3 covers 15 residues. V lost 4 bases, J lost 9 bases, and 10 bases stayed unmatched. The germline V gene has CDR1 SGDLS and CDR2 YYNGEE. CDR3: CASSPAAGGPGEQFF. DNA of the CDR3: TGTGCCAGCAGCCCCGCAGCGGGAGGGCCCGGTGAGCAGTTCTTC.

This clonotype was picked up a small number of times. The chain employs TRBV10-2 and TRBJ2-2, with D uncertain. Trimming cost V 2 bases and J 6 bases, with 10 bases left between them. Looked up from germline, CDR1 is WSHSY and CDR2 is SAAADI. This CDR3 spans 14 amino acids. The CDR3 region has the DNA TGCGCCAGCAGTGAGGCCAGTACCGCCGGGGAGCTGTTTTTT. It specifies CASSEASTAGELFF.

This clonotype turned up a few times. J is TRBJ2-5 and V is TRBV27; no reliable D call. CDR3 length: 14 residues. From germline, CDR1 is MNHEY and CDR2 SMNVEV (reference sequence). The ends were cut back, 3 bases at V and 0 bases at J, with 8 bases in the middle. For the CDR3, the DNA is TGTGCCAGCAGTTTGCGTCGGGACCAAGAGACCCAGTACTTC. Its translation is CASSLRRDQETQYF.

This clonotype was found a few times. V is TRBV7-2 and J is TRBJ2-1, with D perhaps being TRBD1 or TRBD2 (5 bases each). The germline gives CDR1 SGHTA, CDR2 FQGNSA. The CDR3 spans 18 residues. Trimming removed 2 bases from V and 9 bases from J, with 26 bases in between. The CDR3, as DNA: TGTGCCAGCAGCTTAACAGCCACGGGGATGCGTTCTCAGGGTGAGCAGTTCTTC. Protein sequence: CASSLTATGMRSQGEQFF.

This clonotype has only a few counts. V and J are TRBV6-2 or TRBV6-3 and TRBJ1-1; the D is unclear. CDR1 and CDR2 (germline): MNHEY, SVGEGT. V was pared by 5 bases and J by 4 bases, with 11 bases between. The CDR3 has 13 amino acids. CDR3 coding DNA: TGTGCCAGCAGTGTCCATGGTGGCACTGAAGCTTTCTTT. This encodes CASSVHGGTEAFF.

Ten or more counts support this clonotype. This chain's CDR3 is CASSSRTSGLSYNEQFF. CDR3 nucleotides: TGTGCCAGCAGCTCGAGGACTAGCGGATTGTCCTACAATGAGCAGTTCTTC. The gene calls are TRBV7-6 and TRBJ2-1, with TRBD2 matching over 10 bases. The CDR3 contains 17 residues. Germline CDR1 SGHVS, CDR2 FNYEAQ. Trimming removed 4 bases from V and 1 base from J; junction bases left unmatched: 7.

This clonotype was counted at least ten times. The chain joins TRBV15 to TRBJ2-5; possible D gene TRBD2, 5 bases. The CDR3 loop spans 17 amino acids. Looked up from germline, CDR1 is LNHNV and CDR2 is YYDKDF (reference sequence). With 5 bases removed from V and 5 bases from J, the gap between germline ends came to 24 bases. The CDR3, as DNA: TGTGCCACCAGCCCCTCAAACGCGGGTCAGCGCAGGGAGACCCAGTACTTC. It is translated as CATSPSNAGQRRETQYF.

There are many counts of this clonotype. CDR3 bases: TGTGCCAGCAGTTCTTTACAGGGTGTGACCTACAACAATGAGCAGTTCTTC. Amino acid sequence: CASSSLQGVTYNNEQFF. The V gene is TRBV12-3 or TRBV12-4, the J gene TRBJ2-1, with a tentative D call TRBD1 (6 bases). Trimming shortened V by 4 bases and J by 5 bases, and 21 bases separated the two germline ends. The CDR3 is made up of 17 amino acids.

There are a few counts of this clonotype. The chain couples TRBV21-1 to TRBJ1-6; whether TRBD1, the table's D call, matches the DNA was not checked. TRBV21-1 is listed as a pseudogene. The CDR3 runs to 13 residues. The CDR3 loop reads CARQDRHNSPLHF. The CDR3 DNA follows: TGTGCCAGACAGGACAGGCATAATTCACCCCTCCACTTT.

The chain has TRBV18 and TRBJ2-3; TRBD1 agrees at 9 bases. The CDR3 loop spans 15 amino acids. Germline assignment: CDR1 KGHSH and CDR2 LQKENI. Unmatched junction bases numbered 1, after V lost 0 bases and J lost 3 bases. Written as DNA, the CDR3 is TGTGCCAGCTCACCACCGGGGACAGGGACAGATACGCAGTATTTT. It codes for CASSPPGTGTDTQYF. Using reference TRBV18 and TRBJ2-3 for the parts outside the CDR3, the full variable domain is NAGVMQNPRHLVRRRGQEARLRCSPMKGHSHVYWYRQLPEEGLKFMVYLQKENIIDESGMPKERFSAEFPKEGPSILRIQQVVRGDSAAYFCASSPPGTGTDTQYFGPGTRLTVL.

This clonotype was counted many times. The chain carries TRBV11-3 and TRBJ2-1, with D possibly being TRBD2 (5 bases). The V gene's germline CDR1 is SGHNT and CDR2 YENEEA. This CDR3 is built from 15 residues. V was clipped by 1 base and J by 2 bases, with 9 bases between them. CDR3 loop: CASSLGRIAYNEQFF. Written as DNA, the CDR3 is TGTGCCAGCAGCTTAGGGAGGATCGCCTACAATGAGCAGTTCTTC. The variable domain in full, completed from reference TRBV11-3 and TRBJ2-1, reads EAGVVQSPRYKIIEKKQPVAFWCNPISGHNTLYWYLQNLGQGPELLIRYENEEAVDDSQLPKDRFSAERLKGVDSTLKIQPAELGDSAVYLCASSLGRIAYNEQFFGPGTRLTVL.